The 18 T cell receptor beta chains below come from one sample, sequenced in a study of blood T cells in healthy people across ages. Primed by a sample-barcoded 5' primer and a J-beta primer mix, a second PCR proceeded for roughly 7 to 12 cycles. TCRdb analysed the 5' RACE reads with MiXCR anew, one entry per CDR3 protein. The repertoire holds about 900,000 distinct CDR3 sequences, with roughly 43% as singletons. The material sequenced was blood. Every receptor here comes from a man aged 30-40 years in good health.

This clonotype has only a few counts. The chain couples TRBV6-2 or TRBV6-3 to TRBJ2-4; D could derive from TRBD1 or TRBD2 (6 bases each). The CDR3 extends over 16 amino acids. The germline gives CDR1 MNHEY, CDR2 SVGEGT. V lost 5 bases to trimming and J lost 0 bases, with 14 bases between them. CDR3 coding DNA: TGTGCCAGCAGTCTCCTCAAGGGGGGAGCCAAAAACATTCAGTACTTC. Residues: CASSLLKGGAKNIQYF.

The V gene is TRBV12-3 or TRBV12-4, the J gene TRBJ2-4; 11 bases line up with TRBD1. The J call is uncertain, as TRBJ2-7 better fits the DNA end. The CDR3 is 15 amino acids. CDR3 loop: CASSLIEDRGLEQYF. CDR3 DNA sequence: TGTGCCAGCAGTTTAATCGAGGACAGGGGGCTCGAGCAGTACTTC.

The rearrangement uses TRBV19 and TRBJ2-3; D possibly corresponds to TRBD2 (6 bases). The CDR3 consists of 15 residues. V lost 1 base and J 2 bases, leaving 10 bases between the germline ends. Germline V gene data show CDR1 as LNHDA and CDR2 as SQIVND (reference sequence). The CDR3 reads CASSIAEGATDTQYF. In DNA, the CDR3 is TGTGCCAGTAGTATAGCGGAGGGAGCCACAGATACGCAGTATTTT. Combining the CDR3 with reference TRBV19 and TRBJ2-3 gives the whole variable domain DGGITQSPKYLFRKEGQNVTLSCEQNLNHDAMYWYRQDPGQGLRLIYYSQIVNDFQKGDIAEGYSVSREKKESFPLTVTSAQKNPTAFYLCASSIAEGATDTQYFGPGTRLTVL.

This clonotype was seen many times. The chain couples TRBV5-8 to TRBJ2-7; 8 positions match TRBD2. Germline-derived CDR1 and CDR2 are SGHTS and YDEGEE. CDR3 length: 15 residues. The V and J ends lost 1 base and 1 base, in that order; junction bases with no gene match: 4. The CDR3 loop is CASSLSSGDSYEQYF. For the CDR3, the DNA is TGTGCCAGCAGCTTGAGTAGCGGGGATTCCTACGAGCAGTACTTC.

This chain uses TRBV9 with TRBJ2-7, with D tentatively TRBD1 (6 bases). This CDR3 contains 15 residues. Trimming left V 0 bases short and J 7 bases short, with 17 bases between. The germline CDR1 and CDR2 sequences are SGDLS and YYNGEE. This CDR3 reads CASSVGTGRGTEQYF. DNA for the CDR3: TGTGCCAGCAGCGTAGGAACAGGGAGAGGTACGGAGCAGTACTTC.

A remark on this clonotype: One end of the junction varies from germline; a read error may be responsible. This chain links TRBV28 with TRBJ2-1; D is unresolved. CDR1 and CDR2 (germline): MDHEN, SYDVKM. The length of the CDR3 is 14 residues. CDR3 nucleotide sequence: TGTGCCAGCAGTTTGCTCAGCGCCTACAATGAGCGGTTCTTC. It is translated as CASSLLSAYNERFF.

The chain joins TRBV28 to TRBJ2-1, with D possibly being TRBD1 (5 bases). V lost 6 bases to trimming and J lost 6 bases, with 12 bases between them. CDR3 length: 13 amino acids. CDR1 and CDR2 from the germline V gene are MDHEN and SYDVKM. The DNA of the CDR3 is TGTGCCAGCAGCCGTGACAGTCCCAATGAGCAGTTCTTC. Translation: CASSRDSPNEQFF.

The chain links TRBV12-3 or TRBV12-4 to TRBJ1-1, with D uncertain. V was cut by 5 bases and J by 7 bases, with 11 bases left in between. There are 12 residues in the CDR3. The CDR3, as DNA: TGTGCCAGCAGTCCCAGTGCTGGTGAAGCTTTCTTT. Amino acid sequence: CASSPSAGEAFF.

The chain recombines TRBV5-1 with TRBJ2-4, with a possible D match to TRBD1 (5 bases). The J call could be wrong; TRBJ2-7 is a better fit for the DNA end. This CDR3 spans 15 amino acids. CDR1 is SGHRS, CDR2 YFSETQ, per germline. CDR3 amino acids: CASSLLAGNVYEQYF. DNA for the CDR3: TGCGCCAGCAGCTTGTTGGCAGGGAACGTTTACGAGCAGTACTTC.

V and J are TRBV6-5 and TRBJ2-1; 9 bases map to TRBD1. The CDR3 sequence is 16 residues long. Germline V gives CDR1 MNHEY, CDR2 SVGAGI. Trimming took 8 bases from V and 3 from J; bases not matched to a gene: 11. CDR3 in DNA: TGTGCCAGCGGCACCGCCGGGACAGGGCACTACAATGAGCAGTTCTTC. Its translation is CASGTAGTGHYNEQFF.

The rearrangement uses TRBV2 and TRBJ1-1; no clear D. The CDR3 is 13 amino acids. Trimming took off 4 bases at V and 2 bases at J, with 8 bases between the two ends. Germline V gene data show CDR1 as SNHLY and CDR2 as FYNNEI. The CDR3: CASSGDTNTEAFF. Here the CDR3 DNA reads TGTGCCAGCAGTGGAGACACAAACACTGAAGCTTTCTTT.

The V gene is TRBV20-1, the J gene TRBJ1-1; D is ambiguous. The germline gives CDR1 DFQATT, CDR2 SNEGSKA (reference sequence). CDR3 size: 14 residues. Trimming removed 3 bases from V and 5 bases from J, with 16 bases in between. This CDR3 reads CSARYGSVRTEAFF. The CDR3 nucleotides are TGCAGTGCTAGGTACGGGTCCGTGAGGACTGAAGCTTTCTTT.

The chain's CDR3 is CASSLEGTGQNTEAFF. Written as DNA, the CDR3 is TGCGCCAGCAGCTTGGAGGGCACGGGACAGAACACTGAAGCTTTCTTT. The chain joins TRBV5-1 to TRBJ1-1; D possibly corresponds to TRBD1 (6 bases). V lost 0 bases, J lost 1 base, and 13 bases lay in between. The CDR3 covers 16 residues. Germline CDR1 reads SGHRS; CDR2 reads YFSETQ.

The chain uses TRBV27 and TRBJ1-2, with TRBD1 matching 8 bases. The CDR3 loop spans 15 amino acids. The V and J ends lost 6 bases and 6 bases, in that order; junction bases with no gene match: 12. Germline V gene lookup returns CDR1 MNHEY and CDR2 SMNVEV (reference sequence). This chain's CDR3 is CASSFRSQGADGYTF. CDR3 sequence (DNA): TGTGCCAGCAGCTTCCGCTCCCAGGGGGCTGATGGCTACACCTTC.

Concerning this clonotype itself: At one of its ends the junction is not consistent with the germline gene, which may arise from a read error. This chain joins TRBV5-1 and TRBJ2-3, with 8 bases matching TRBD1. Germline values: CDR1 SGHRS, CDR2 YFSETQ. This CDR3 has 14 residues. CDR3 DNA sequence: TGCGCCAACAGCCTGGGACAGGCGACAGATACGCAGTATTTT. Its protein is CANSLGQATDTQYF.

The chain uses TRBV27 and TRBJ2-3, with D perhaps TRBD1 (6 bases). Germline CDR1 is MNHEY and CDR2 is SMNVEV (reference sequence). This CDR3 has 15 residues. Trimming left V 5 bases short and J 2 bases short, with 14 bases between. The CDR3 DNA follows: TGTGCCAGCAGTCCGGACAGCCTCATCACAGATACGCAGTATTTT. This translates into CASSPDSLITDTQYF.

The chain uses TRBV11-3 and TRBJ1-1; 9 nucleotides line up with TRBD1. Unmatched junction bases numbered 4, after V lost 5 bases and J lost 0 bases. CDR1 SGHNT and CDR2 YENEEA come from the germline V gene. The CDR3 is 15 residues long. Here the CDR3 DNA reads TGTGCCAGCAGCGGGACAGGGCGAATGAACACTGAAGCTTTCTTT. It is translated as CASSGTGRMNTEAFF.

This clonotype was picked up many times. The gene calls are TRBV6-2 or TRBV6-3 and TRBJ1-1; tentatively, D is TRBD1 (5 bases). CDR3 length: 14 amino acids. Germline V gene lookup returns CDR1 MNHEY and CDR2 SVGEGT. The V gene lost 8 bases and the J gene lost 2 bases, with 15 bases spanning the gap. CDR3 in DNA: TGTGCCAGCCTAACAACGACAGTCAACACTGAAGCTTTCTTT. Amino acids: CASLTTTVNTEAFF.